What follows are 26 T cell receptor beta chains derived from one specimen sequenced in a study of blood T cell repertoires in COVID-19. Using immunoSEQ multiplex PCR, the repertoire was profiled, and TCRdb retains in-frame clones only, with some absent. The sample consists of some 120,000 clones, around 78% of them appearing once. The sample consisted of peripheral blood. Receptors were obtained from a human donor in a cohort sampled during active COVID-19.

The rearrangement links TRBV18 to TRBJ2-7, with TRBD1 matching over 9 bases. The length of the CDR3 is 16 residues. Per the germline V gene, CDR1 is KGHSH and CDR2 is LQKENI. The V gene end was trimmed by 0 bases and the J gene end by 3 bases; junction bases not matched to a gene: 6. The CDR3 coding sequence is TGTGCCAGCTCACCACCGCGGACAGGGGACATCTACGAGCAGTACTTC. Its translation is CASSPPRTGDIYEQYF.

CDR3 DNA sequence: TGCGCCAGCAGCCGCGGACTAGCGGGCTCTAGCACAGATACGCAGTATTTT. Residues: CASSRGLAGSSTDTQYF. V gene TRBV5-1 combines with J gene TRBJ2-3; 11 nucleotides match TRBD2. Germline CDR1 is SGHRS and CDR2 is YFSETQ. The V and J ends lost 4 bases and 0 bases, in that order; junction bases with no gene match: 7. This CDR3 comprises 17 residues.

Concerning this clone: This CDR3 is also generated by other DNA sequences in the sample. The gene calls are TRBV5-1 and TRBJ2-5; 11 nucleotides align to TRBD2. The V gene's germline CDR1 is SGHRS and CDR2 YFSETQ. After removal of 4 bases from V and 4 bases from J, the junction contained 3 bases not matched to a gene. The CDR3 has 14 amino acids. CDR3 bases: TGCGCCAGCAGCCCCGGGACTAGCGGAGAGACCCAGTACTTC. Encoded protein: CASSPGTSGETQYF.

In its sample, this clone was seen a few times. The chain links TRBV28 to TRBJ2-7; maybe TRBD2 (6 bases). The CDR3 has 14 residues. CDR1 and CDR2 from the germline V gene are MDHEN and SYDVKM. Trimming left V 5 bases short and J 1 base short, with 12 bases between. The CDR3 nucleotides are TGTGCCAGCAGTCCGACGGGGGAGTCCTACGAGCAGTACTTC. It encodes CASSPTGESYEQYF.

This clone occurred a few times. The chain is built from TRBV15 and TRBJ2-7; D may be TRBD2 (6 bases). V was clipped by 2 bases and J by 3 bases, with 11 bases between them. Germline V gives CDR1 LNHNV, CDR2 YYDKDF (reference sequence). The CDR3 consists of 14 residues. In nucleotides, the CDR3 is TGTGCCACCAGCAGAAGGGGAGGACTCTACGAGCAGTACTTC. Its protein is CATSRRGGLYEQYF.

The chain has TRBV28 and TRBJ1-2; 7 bases align to TRBD1. The CDR3 extends over 16 amino acids. J lost 4 bases, V lost 6 bases, and 14 bases had no gene match. Germline CDR1 reads MDHEN; CDR2 reads SYDVKM. The CDR3 region is CASRESSGTASYGYTF. The CDR3 region has the DNA TGTGCCAGCAGGGAGTCATCCGGGACAGCTTCCTATGGCTACACCTTC.

The rearrangement uses TRBV7-9 and TRBJ2-2; D is perhaps TRBD2 (5 bases). The CDR3 contains 14 residues. V dropped 5 bases and J dropped 2 bases, with 9 bases sitting between them. CDR1 SEHNR and CDR2 FQNEAQ come from the germline V gene (reference sequence). The CDR3 spells CASSEGFNTGELFF. CDR3 sequence (DNA): TGTGCCAGCAGCGAGGGCTTTAACACCGGGGAGCTGTTTTTT.

This chain connects TRBV30 to TRBJ1-2, with 10 nucleotides matching TRBD1. V lost 7 bases to trimming and J lost 8 bases; unmatched junction nucleotides: 10. The CDR3 extends over 13 amino acids. Germline lookup yields CDR1 GTSNPN and CDR2 SVGIG (reference sequence). The CDR3 DNA is TGTGCCTCTGCTGGGGACAGGGGTCGCGGCTACACCTTC. Translated: CASAGDRGRGYTF.

The rearrangement links TRBV13 to TRBJ2-7, with TRBD2 identical over 10 bases. Germline CDR1 and CDR2: PRHDT and FYEKMQ (reference sequence). CDR3 length: 18 residues. The ends lost 5 bases at V and 4 bases at J; junction bases unmatched: 17. CDR3 sequence: CASSPFLGLAGEHYEQYF. As DNA, the CDR3 is TGTGCCAGCAGCCCGTTTCTTGGGCTAGCGGGGGAGCATTACGAGCAGTACTTC.

The V call is TRBV7-9, the J call TRBJ1-6; D gene ambiguous. From germline, CDR1 is SEHNR and CDR2 FQNEAQ (reference sequence). The V end was cut by 1 base, the J end by 7 bases, with 8 bases between. The CDR3 length is 14 residues. The CDR3 reads CASSLDIGNSPLHF. Written as DNA, the CDR3 is TGTGCCAGCAGCTTAGATATCGGGAATTCACCCCTCCACTTT.

Turning to this clone: Other DNA sequences from this sample encode an identical CDR3 as well. The CDR3 DNA reads as TGTGCCAGCAGATGGGACAGGGCCTCCTACGAGCAGTACTTC. Translation gives CASRWDRASYEQYF. The V gene is TRBV27, the J gene TRBJ2-7; 9 positions match TRBD1. V trimming: 6 bases; J trimming: 0 bases; junction bases outside the gene matches: 3. The CDR3 runs to 14 residues. From germline, CDR1 is MNHEY and CDR2 SMNVEV (reference sequence).

The gene calls are TRBV19 and TRBJ2-1; D is perhaps TRBD2 (6 bases). Germline-derived CDR1 and CDR2 are LNHDA and SQIVND (reference sequence). The CDR3 runs to 17 residues. Trimming removed 2 bases from V and 5 bases from J, with 19 bases in between. In nucleotides, the CDR3 is TGTGCCAGTAGTATAAGTGTCGGGGCGGGGAGACACAATGAGCAGTTCTTC. It encodes CASSISVGAGRHNEQFF. Together with reference TRBV19 and TRBJ2-1, the CDR3 gives the full variable domain: DGGITQSPKYLFRKEGQNVTLSCEQNLNHDAMYWYRQDPGQGLRLIYYSQIVNDFQKGDIAEGYSVSREKKESFPLTVTSAQKNPTAFYLCASSISVGAGRHNEQFFGPGTRLTVL.

The chain links TRBV5-6 to TRBJ2-2; no clear D. CDR3 length: 12 residues. CDR1 and CDR2 (germline): SGHDT, YYEEEE. The V end lost 4 bases, the J end lost 4 bases, and 5 bases lay between the germline ends. The CDR3 DNA reads as TGTGCCAGCAGCCCGTTCACCGGGGAGCTGTTTTTT. Amino acids: CASSPFTGELFF.

The J gene is TRBJ1-6, the V gene TRBV7-9; possibly TRBD1 for D (5 bases). CDR1 and CDR2 from the germline V gene are SEHNR and FQNEAQ (reference sequence). Trimming left V 3 bases short and J 6 bases short, with 12 bases between. The CDR3 is 15 amino acids. Here the CDR3 DNA reads TGTGCCAGCAGCTTTTCGGGACTTCCTAATTCACCCCTCCACTTT. It is translated as CASSFSGLPNSPLHF.

This clone was observed a few times. The chain employs TRBV27 and TRBJ2-4, with TRBD1 as a possible D gene (6 bases). V was clipped by 0 bases and J by 2 bases, with 8 bases between them. Germline V lookup: CDR1 MNHEY, CDR2 SMNVEV (reference sequence). The CDR3 is 15 residues long. CDR3 coding DNA: TGTGCCAGCAGTTTATCTCAGGGGACCAAAAACATTCAGTACTTC. Amino acid sequence: CASSLSQGTKNIQYF.

This clone was seen a single time. This sequence joins TRBV5-5 and TRBJ1-1, with D unresolved. The CDR3 is 13 residues long. The V gene lost 5 bases and the J gene lost 8 bases, with 16 bases spanning the gap. Per the germline V gene, CDR1 is SGHKS and CDR2 is YYEKEE (reference sequence). The DNA for the CDR3 is TGTGCCAGCAGTTTTCCGACTTTGAGGGAAGCTTTCTTT. It is translated as CASSFPTLREAFF.

This clone is a singleton in its sample. The chain combines TRBV6-5 with TRBJ2-7, with 11 nucleotides matching TRBD2. CDR1 is MNHEY and CDR2 is SVGAGI in the germline V gene. The CDR3 consists of 15 residues. The V and J ends lost 5 bases and 3 bases, in that order; junction bases with no gene match: 6. The CDR3 nucleotides are TGTGCCAGCAGTACCGGGACTAGCGGATTCTACGAGCAGTACTTC. Amino acid sequence: CASSTGTSGFYEQYF.

This chain connects TRBV28 to TRBJ2-5; 12 bases line up with TRBD1. This CDR3 contains 15 residues. V lost 6 bases, J lost 4 bases, and 6 bases stayed unmatched. Germline CDR1 reads MDHEN; CDR2 reads SYDVKM. CDR3 sequence reads: CASRYPGQGAETQYF. CDR3 coding DNA: TGTGCCAGCAGATATCCGGGACAGGGGGCAGAGACCCAGTACTTC. The variable domain in full, with the rest retrieved from reference TRBV28 and TRBJ2-5, is DVKVTQSSRYLVKRTGEKVFLECVQDMDHENMFWYRQDPGLGLRLIYFSYDVKMKEKGDIPEGYSVSREKKERFSLILESASTNQTSMYLCASRYPGQGAETQYFGPGTRLLVL.

The chain employs TRBV27 and TRBJ1-4; the D is unclear. Germline CDR1 MNHEY, CDR2 SMNVEV (reference sequence). There are 15 residues in the CDR3. Trimming cost V 4 bases and J 7 bases, with 16 bases left between them. CDR3 sequence reads: CASSSFRGGTEKLFF. The CDR3 bases are TGTGCCAGCAGTTCTTTCCGGGGAGGTACTGAAAAACTGTTTTTT.

CDR3 nucleotides: TGCGCCAGCAGCTTGGTAAATGTTCTTAAAGAGACCCAGTACTTC. As protein: CASSLVNVLKETQYF. The rearrangement links TRBV5-1 to TRBJ2-5; D not resolved. V lost 0 bases and J 3 bases, leaving 12 bases between the germline ends. Per the germline V gene, CDR1 is SGHRS and CDR2 is YFSETQ. There are 15 residues in the CDR3. Full variable domain (outside the CDR3, taken from reference TRBV5-1 and TRBJ2-5): KAGVTQTPRYLIKTRGQQVTLSCSPISGHRSVSWYQQTPGQGLQFLFEYFSETQRNKGNFPGRFSGRQFSNSRSEMNVSTLELGDSALYLCASSLVNVLKETQYFGPGTRLLVL.

This clone was seen only once. The chain is built from TRBV5-1 and TRBJ2-7; 11 nucleotides align to TRBD1. The germline CDR1 and CDR2 sequences are SGHRS and YFSETQ. The CDR3 is 17 amino acids. The V and J ends lost 4 bases and 3 bases, in that order; junction bases with no gene match: 12. CDR3 bases: TGCGCCAGCAGCCCCCAGGCCGGACAGGGGGCTGGCTACGAGCAGTACTTC. It is translated as CASSPQAGQGAGYEQYF.

This chain links TRBV5-4 with TRBJ1-1, with TRBD1 as a possible D gene (6 bases). Germline V gene data show CDR1 as SGHNT and CDR2 as YYREEE (reference sequence). The V end was cut by 3 bases, the J end by 4 bases, with 19 bases between. The CDR3 has 16 residues. This CDR3 reads CASSSSSTQGTTEAFF. The CDR3 DNA reads as TGTGCCAGCAGCTCCTCAAGCACGCAGGGGACCACTGAAGCTTTCTTT. The full variable domain, completed using reference TRBV5-4 and TRBJ1-1, is ETGVTQSPTHLIKTRGQQVTLRCSSQSGHNTVSWYQQALGQGPQFIFQYYREEENGRGNFPPRFSGLQFPNYSSELNVNALELDDSALYLCASSSSSTQGTTEAFFGQGTRLTVV.

The CDR3 sequence: CASSEQVFANYGYTF. The CDR3, as DNA: TGTGCCAGCAGCGAGCAGGTGTTCGCTAACTATGGCTACACCTTC. The chain couples TRBV7-2 to TRBJ1-2; no firm D call. The germline CDR1 and CDR2 sequences are SGHTA and FQGNSA. The CDR3 extends over 15 amino acids. V lost 5 bases and J 0 bases, leaving 13 bases between the germline ends.

The chain employs TRBV6-5 and TRBJ1-5, with no clear D. V was clipped by 6 bases and J by 3 bases, with 15 bases between them. From germline, CDR1 is MNHEY and CDR2 SVGAGI. This CDR3 spans 15 amino acids. The CDR3 loop is CASSLNGENNQPQHF. In DNA, the CDR3 is TGTGCCAGCAGCCTGAACGGGGAGAACAATCAGCCCCAGCATTTT.

The J gene is TRBJ1-2, the V gene TRBV6-5; tentative D call: TRBD1 (5 bases). V gave up 0 bases and J gave up 5 bases, with 10 bases separating them. Germline CDR1 reads MNHEY; CDR2 reads SVGAGI. The CDR3 has 14 amino acids. In DNA, the CDR3 is TGTGCCAGCAGTTACTCCCCGGGGGTATATGGCTACACCTTC. Translation: CASSYSPGVYGYTF.

The chain combines TRBV27 with TRBJ2-3, with D uncertain. Germline assignment: CDR1 MNHEY and CDR2 SMNVEV (reference sequence). This CDR3 region has 13 residues. V dropped 3 bases and J dropped 0 bases, with 4 bases sitting between them. CDR3 loop: CASSFSSTDTQYF. CDR3 nucleotides: TGTGCCAGCAGTTTTTCTAGCACAGATACGCAGTATTTT.